The clone carrying this T cell receptor beta chain was found a few times. Its antigen is not identified. The data stem from a study of response to subunit inactivated influenza vaccine. Study findings and constraints: There was a suggestion from the authors that each seasonal influenza vaccination recruits few new T cells.

TCRdb processed the RT-PCR reads anew with MiXCR; each CDR3 protein has one entry. The table has about 570,000 distinct CDR3 sequences, around 11% seen once. Losses at the gene ends were 3 bases for V and 2 bases for J; bases not matched to a gene: 3. Germline-derived CDR1 and CDR2 are KGHDR and SFDVKD. CDR3 length equals 15 residues. The sample was also linked to a second study, of T cells expressing NK-cell markers. That paper notes: UMI-tagged 5'RACE template switching yielded the TCR beta cDNA. Most of the eight sequenced donors tested HCMV-seropositive; one tested seronegative. Only alpha-beta TCR T cells were sorted in several experiments, using an anti-gamma-delta TCR antibody. Dominant NKG2C+ clonotypes accounted for roughly 1.0-8% of CD8+ T cells in roughly 6 donors.

The sample in question was PBMCs from blood, obtained on the day of vaccination. V is TRBV24-1 and J is TRBJ2-3, with TRBD2 matching over 8 bases. The TCR was taken from a man in his fifties who received an inactivated influenza vaccine. The CDR3 DNA follows: TGTGCCACCAGTGATGCGGGGGGAAACACAGATACGCAGTATTTT. It is translated as CATSDAGGNTDTQYF.